This T cell receptor (beta chain) comes out of a study of control samples from healthy donors and cancer patients. Profiling relied on immunoSEQ multiplex PCR, and the TCRdb table lists in-frame clones only, not all of them. The repertoire includes 12,000 to 15,000 clones, about 72% of them detected once, and under 20% sits in the top ten. The sequence came from a female donor with lung cancer. Material: formalin-fixed, paraffin-embedded tissue.

CDR3 bases: TGTGCCAGCATCCGAGCGGGAGAAGAGACCCAGTACTTC. Its protein product is CASIRAGEETQYF. This chain joins TRBV6-5 and TRBJ2-5, with 8 bases matching TRBD2. The V segment lost 7 bases and the J segment 3 bases; nucleotides outside the gene matches: 4. Germline assignment: CDR1 MNHEY and CDR2 SVGAGI. This CDR3 spans 13 amino acids.